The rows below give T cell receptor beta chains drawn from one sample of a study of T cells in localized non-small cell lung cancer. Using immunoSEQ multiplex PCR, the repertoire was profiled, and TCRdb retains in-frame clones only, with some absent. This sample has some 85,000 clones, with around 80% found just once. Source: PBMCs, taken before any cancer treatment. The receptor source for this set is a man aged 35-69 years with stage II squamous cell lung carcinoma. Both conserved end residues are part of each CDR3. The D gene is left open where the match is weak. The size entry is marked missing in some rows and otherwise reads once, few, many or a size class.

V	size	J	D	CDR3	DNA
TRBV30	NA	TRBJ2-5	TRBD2	CAWGRGTFGETQYF	TGTGCCTGGGGGAGGGGAACCTTTGGAGAGACCCAGTACTTC
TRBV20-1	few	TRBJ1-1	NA	CSAGRDTEAFF	TGCAGTGCAGGGAGGGACACTGAAGCTTTCTTT
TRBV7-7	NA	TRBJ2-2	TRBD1	CASSLGTGDTGELFF	TGTGCTAGCAGCCTCGGGACAGGGGACACCGGGGAGCTGTTTTTT
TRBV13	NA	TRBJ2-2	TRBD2	CASSPGLAFGELFF	TGTGCCAGCAGCCCCGGACTAGCGTTCGGGGAGCTGTTTTTT
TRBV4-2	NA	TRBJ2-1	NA	CASSQVLIAGEQFF	TGTGCCAGCAGCCAAGTTCTGATAGCAGGTGAGCAGTTCTTC
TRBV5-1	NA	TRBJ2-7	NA	CASSLAGTFNEQYF	TGCGCCAGCAGCTTGGCCGGGACGTTCAACGAGCAGTACTTC
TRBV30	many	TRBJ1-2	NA	CAWSLGINYGYTF	TGTGCCTGGAGTCTGGGAATTAACTATGGCTACACCTTC
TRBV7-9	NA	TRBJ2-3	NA	CASSLEGTSAVFF	TGTGCCAGCAGCTTAGAGGGAACCTCTGCAGTATTTTTT
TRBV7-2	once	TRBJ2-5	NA	CASSLAQPRETQYF	TGTGCCAGCAGCTTAGCCCAGCCCCGGGAGACCCAGTACTTC
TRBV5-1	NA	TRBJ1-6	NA	CASSWGRSSYNSPLHF	TGCGCCAGCAGCTGGGGACGCAGCTCCTATAATTCACCCCTCCACTTT
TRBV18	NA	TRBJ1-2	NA	CASSPPNRAMTYYGYTF	TGTGCCAGCTCACCACCGAACAGGGCCATGACCTACTATGGCTACACCTTC
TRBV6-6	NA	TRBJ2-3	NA	CASSLGRVAFVDTQYF	TGTGCCAGCAGTCTTGGACGGGTGGCTTTTGTAGATACGCAGTATTTT
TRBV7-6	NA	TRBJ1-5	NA	CASSAGTADQPQHF	TGTGCCAGCTCCGCGGGGACCGCGGATCAGCCCCAGCATTTT
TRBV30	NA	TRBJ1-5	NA	CAWSAGPLLNQPQHF	TGTGCCTGGAGTGCCGGGCCATTACTCAATCAGCCCCAGCATTTT
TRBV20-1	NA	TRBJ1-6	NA	CSASDGSPLHF	TGCAGTGCTTCGGATGGTTCACCCCTCCACTTT
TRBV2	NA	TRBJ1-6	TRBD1	CASRRQGINSPLHF	TGTGCCAGCAGACGACAGGGGATTAATTCACCCCTCCACTTT
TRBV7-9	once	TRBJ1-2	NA	CASSPMGAGTF	TGTGCCAGCAGCCCTATGGGAGCTGGCACCTTC